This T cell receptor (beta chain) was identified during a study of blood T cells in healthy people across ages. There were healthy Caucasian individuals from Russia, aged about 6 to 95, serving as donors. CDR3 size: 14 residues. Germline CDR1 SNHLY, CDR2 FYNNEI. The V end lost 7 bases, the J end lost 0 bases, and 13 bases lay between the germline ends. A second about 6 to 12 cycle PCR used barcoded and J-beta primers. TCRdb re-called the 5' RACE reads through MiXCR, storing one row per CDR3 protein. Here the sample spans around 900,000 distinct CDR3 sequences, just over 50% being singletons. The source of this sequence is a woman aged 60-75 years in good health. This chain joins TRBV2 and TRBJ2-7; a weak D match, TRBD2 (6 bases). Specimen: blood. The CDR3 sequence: CASKPAGTSYEQYF. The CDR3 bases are TGTGCCAGCAAACCGGCGGGGACCTCCTACGAGCAGTACTTC.